Described below is a single T cell receptor (beta chain) sequence and its context. The CDR3 sequence is 14 residues long. Deletions cut 0 bases from V and 3 bases from J, with 7 bases between. Germline V gene lookup returns CDR1 SGHVS and CDR2 FQNEAQ. The data were obtained in a study of blood T cell repertoires in COVID-19. In the study overall: T cells, B-cell-depleted T cells, or PBMCs provided the cDNA or gDNA that served as material.

As processed by the authors: Amplification of reference gene primers provided the estimated nucleated cell counts. TCRdb's copy holds only in-frame clones and misses some; the assay was immunoSEQ multiplex PCR. Clone size and the V and J calls come from that table; the DNA yielded D and trimming. The data show about 310,000 clones, approximately 87% seen once. The origin of this receptor is a woman aged 45-59 years who had recovered from COVID-19. Sequencing was carried out using peripheral blood. V and J are TRBV7-8 and TRBJ2-3; D is possibly TRBD1 (6 bases). The CDR3 DNA reads as TGTGCCAGCAGCTTAGCCACAGGGACAGATACGCAGTATTTT. Translated: CASSLATGTDTQYF.